Listed below are T cell receptor beta chains from one sample, sequenced in a study of blood T cells in healthy people across ages. TCRdb analysed the 5' RACE reads with MiXCR anew, one entry per CDR3 protein. The profile shows around 820,000 distinct CDR3 sequences, about 25% of them singletons. These same records also appear under a second study, on T cells of mothers and their children.

The sample was blood. The receptors derive from a boy between 10 and 17 years old in good health. The CDR3 runs from the conserved cysteine through the conserved F or W. A D gene is named only where the DNA matches it firmly. Expanded clones get a size class; other rows say once, few or many, or leave the size out.

TRBV29-1,TRBD2,TRBJ2-5,.,TGCAGCGTTATAACTAGCGGGAGTTTTCGGGAGACCCAGTACTTC,CSVITSGSFRETQYF
TRBV7-2,.,TRBJ1-1,.,TGTGCCAGCAGCGCCTGGGACAAAGAAGCTTTCTTT,CASSAWDKEAFF
TRBV29-1,TRBD1,TRBJ2-5,.,TGCAGCGTAGACGGACAGGGGCGAGAGACCCAGTACTTC,CSVDGQGRETQYF
TRBV5-6,TRBD2,TRBJ2-5,few,TGTGCCAGCAGCTTGGTTAGCGGGAGTTTTGAGACCCAGTACTTC,CASSLVSGSFETQYF
TRBV2,TRBD1,TRBJ2-4,.,TGTGCCAGCAGCCTAAAGGGGGCTGTGCTCATAGCCAAAAACATTCAGTACTTC,CASSLKGAVLIAKNIQYF
TRBV5-1,TRBD1,TRBJ2-5,few,TGCGCCAGCAGCTTGGGACAGGGACAAGGGCACCAAGAGACCCAGTACTTC,CASSLGQGQGHQETQYF
TRBV6-6,.,TRBJ2-3,.,TGTGCCAGCAGTTATGGTAGGGGTACAGATACGCAGTATTTT,CASSYGRGTDTQYF
TRBV12-3/TRBV12-4,TRBD1,TRBJ2-1,few,TGTGCCAGCGGGCGGGACAGGGCCACCAATGAGCAGTTCTTC,CASGRDRATNEQFF
TRBV5-1,TRBD2,TRBJ2-7,.,TGCGCCAGCAGTCCTCTTAGTAGCGGGAGGGCCGGGTCCTACGAGCAGTACTTC,CASSPLSSGRAGSYEQYF
TRBV4-1,.,TRBJ1-5,.,TGCGCCAGCAGCCCCTCCGTGGTTAATCAGCCCCAGCATTTT,CASSPSVVNQPQHF
TRBV7-2,TRBD1,TRBJ2-7,few,TGTGCCAGCACCAACCGGCAGGGGGCGGGCGAGCAGTACTTC,CASTNRQGAGEQYF
TRBV24-1,TRBD1,TRBJ2-3,few,TGTGCCACCAGTGACTCGCGGGACAGGGTTGCAGATACGCAGTATTTT,CATSDSRDRVADTQYF
TRBV3-1,.,TRBJ2-6,few,TGTGCCAGCAGGGACGTTTACTCTGGGGCCAACGTCCTGACTTTC,CASRDVYSGANVLTF
TRBV29-1,.,TRBJ1-4,few,TGCAGCGTTCTACAGACTAATGAAAAACTGTTTTTT,CSVLQTNEKLFF
TRBV7-9,.,TRBJ2-3,.,TGTGCCAGCAGCCCCGCCAACTCAGATACGCAGTATTTT,CASSPANSDTQYF
TRBV29-1,.,TRBJ2-2,.,TGCAGCGGATCCGGGGAGCTGTTTTTT,CSGSGELFF
TRBV7-3,.,TRBJ2-6,few,TGTGCCAGCAGCTTAAACTCCGCTCGGGGGCGGTCTGGGGCCAACGTCCTGACTTTC,CASSLNSARGRSGANVLTF
TRBV4-1,TRBD2,TRBJ2-7,.,TGCGCCAGCAGCCCGGGCGGGACTAGCGGCTACGAGCAGTACTTC,CASSPGGTSGYEQYF
TRBV7-2,.,TRBJ2-1,.,TGTGCCAGCAGCTTAGAACCGGGACGGAGCCACAATGAGCAGTTCTTC,CASSLEPGRSHNEQFF
TRBV7-2,TRBD1,TRBJ1-4,.,TGTGCCAGCAGCCAGGACAGGGGAGGAAAACTGTTTTTT,CASSQDRGGKLFF
TRBV5-1,TRBD1,TRBJ2-1,.,TGCGCCAGCAGCTATAATATCCTCCTTCGGGACAGGGCCTACAATGAGCAGTTCTTC,CASSYNILLRDRAYNEQFF
TRBV10-2,.,TRBJ2-2,few,TGCGCCAGCAGTGAGGCTAGCGTGGTGGGGTACACCGGGGAGCTGTTTTTT,CASSEASVVGYTGELFF
TRBV7-9,.,TRBJ1-6,few,TGTGCCAGCAGCCCGGTTGGGAACCTCAATTCACCCCTCCACTTT,CASSPVGNLNSPLHF
TRBV12-3/TRBV12-4,TRBD2,TRBJ2-5,few,TGTGCCAGCAGTTTGTGGCGGGGGGGCTATGAGACCCAGTACTTC,CASSLWRGGYETQYF
TRBV5-1,.,TRBJ2-7,.,TGCGCCAGCGCCCCAGGACCATCATCCTACGAGCAGTACTTC,CASAPGPSSYEQYF
TRBV2,.,TRBJ1-2,.,TGTGCCAGCAGTGCGGCGGAGGCATATGGCTACACCTTC,CASSAAEAYGYTF
TRBV20-1,.,TRBJ1-2,.,TGCAGTGCTAGAGTGCCGGGGGCCTCGGGGGGCTACACCTTC,CSARVPGASGGYTF
TRBV28,.,TRBJ2-2,many,TGTGCCAGCAGTTTAGTTTTAGGGAGGAACACCGGGGAGCTGTTTTTT,CASSLVLGRNTGELFF
TRBV7-3,.,TRBJ2-5,.,TGTGCCAGCAGCTTAAAACCGGAAGAGACCCAGTACTTC,CASSLKPEETQYF
TRBV29-1,.,TRBJ1-1,once,TGCAGCGTACCGGCCCCGGGCAACACTGAAGCTTTCTTT,CSVPAPGNTEAFF
TRBV18,.,TRBJ2-7,.,TGTGCCAGCTGGACGGTGGGGGATGAGCAGTACTTC,CASWTVGDEQYF
TRBV12-3/TRBV12-4,TRBD1,TRBJ1-4,.,TGTGCCAGCACCTTAAGGACAGGCCCAGAAAAACTGTTTTTT,CASTLRTGPEKLFF
TRBV7-9,.,TRBJ2-4,.,TGTGCCAGCAGCTTAGCTAGCTTCGCCAAAAACATTCAGTACTTC,CASSLASFAKNIQYF
TRBV5-1,.,TRBJ1-1,.,TGCGCCAGCAGCTCAGACAGTGGCATGAACGCTGAAGCTTTCTTT,CASSSDSGMNAEAFF
TRBV7-2,TRBD2,TRBJ2-7,.,TGTGCCAGCAGCTTAGCGTCCTCTAGCGGAAACTACGAGCAGTACTTC,CASSLASSSGNYEQYF
TRBV6-5,TRBD1,TRBJ1-5,.,TGTGCCAGCAGTCGGGATGGACAGGGAGGACAGCCCCAGCATTTT,CASSRDGQGGQPQHF